This T cell receptor beta chain was captured in a study of blood T cell repertoires in COVID-19. Measured with immunoSEQ multiplex PCR; TCRdb has only the in-frame clones, and not every one. The sample shows roughly 270,000 clones, less than 85% of them seen only once. Specimen: PBMCs or T cells enriched from blood (not recorded which). This TCR came from a woman between 50 and 59 years old who had recovered from COVID-19.

CDR3 DNA sequence: TGCGCCAGCAGCTTGGATCAGGGGATCACTGAAGCTTTCTTT. Translated, it gives CASSLDQGITEAFF. This chain connects TRBV5-1 to TRBJ1-1; weak D call: TRBD1 (6 bases). The germline V and J ends were trimmed by 0 bases and 4 bases, with 10 bases remaining between them. The germline V gene has CDR1 SGHRS and CDR2 YFSETQ. The CDR3 covers 14 residues.